This is a list of T cell receptor beta chains from one sample in a study of T cells after yellow fever vaccination. One entry per CDR3 protein results from TCRdb running MiXCR on the 5' RACE reads. Found here are around 550,000 distinct CDR3 sequences, 15% to 20% of them singletons; the top ten hold 14%. The sequenced sample was PBMCs, obtained 15 days after the yellow fever booster vaccination. These receptors originate from a man younger than 40 who received the YFV17D yellow fever vaccine. CDR3s include the opening cysteine and the closing phenylalanine or tryptophan. The D gene is left open where the match is weak. Clone size is given for some rows only: seen once, a few or many times, or a class if the clone is expanded.

TRBV18,-,TRBJ1-3,-,TGTGCCAGCTCACCTACGTTGGGCCTCTCTGGAAACACCATATATTTT,CASSPTLGLSGNTIYF
TRBV15,-,TRBJ1-5,-,TGTGCCGCCGCAGGAGGGCTTAGCAATCAGCCCCAGCATTTT,CAAAGGLSNQPQHF
TRBV20-1,-,TRBJ2-5,TRBD2,TGCAGTGCTAGAGTGGCTAGCGGTTTTCAAGAGACCCAGTACTTC,CSARVASGFQETQYF
TRBV5-5,few,TRBJ2-1,-,TGTGCCAGCAGATTAGCGACAAACGTTCCCTACAATGAGCAGTTCTTC,CASRLATNVPYNEQFF
TRBV5-8,-,TRBJ2-7,TRBD1,TGTGGGACAGGGAGCTCCTACGAGCAGTACTTC,CGTGSSYEQYF
TRBV4-1,-,TRBJ2-7,TRBD2,TGCGCCAGCAGCCCCACTAGCAGGACTAGCAAGTACGAGCAGTACTTC,CASSPTSRTSKYEQYF
TRBV5-1,-,TRBJ2-5,-,TGCGCCAGCAGCTTGTACTTGCGGAGCAAAGAGACCCAGTACTTC,CASSLYLRSKETQYF
TRBV7-9,-,TRBJ2-1,-,TGTGCCAGCAGCTTAGAAGGGAGGCCCAATGAGCAGTTCTTC,CASSLEGRPNEQFF
TRBV20-1,few,TRBJ2-3,TRBD2,TGCAGTGCCGTCGGGACTAGCGGGGGCACAGATACGCAGTATTTT,CSAVGTSGGTDTQYF
TRBV28,-,TRBJ2-7,TRBD1,TGTGCCAGCAGTTTAACTGGACAGGGGCTCTACGAGCAGTACTTC,CASSLTGQGLYEQYF
TRBV12-3/TRBV12-4,many,TRBJ2-3,TRBD2,TGTGCCAGCAGTCCGGGACTAGCAGTTTCCTCAGATACGCAGTATTTT,CASSPGLAVSSDTQYF
TRBV28,few,TRBJ2-3,TRBD2,TGTGCCAGCAGTTTTAGCGGGAATGAGAGGGATACGCAGTATTTT,CASSFSGNERDTQYF
TRBV25-1,few,TRBJ2-2,TRBD2,TGTGCCAGCAGTAGCGGGGGATACACCGGGGAGCTGTTTTTT,CASSSGGYTGELFF
TRBV30,-,TRBJ2-3,TRBD1,TGTGCCTGGGGGACAGGGGCGTCGGATACGCAGTATTTT,CAWGTGASDTQYF
TRBV15,few,TRBJ2-2,-,TGTGCCACCAGCAGAGATCCCGGACGGAACACCGGGGAGCTGTTTTTT,CATSRDPGRNTGELFF
TRBV27,-,TRBJ2-1,-,TGTGCCAGCACGACAACGGGTCCTTACAATGAGCAGTTCTTC,CASTTTGPYNEQFF
TRBV7-2,-,TRBJ2-5,TRBD1,TGTGCCAGCACAAGGACAGGGGGCGAGGAGACCCAGTACTTC,CASTRTGGEETQYF
TRBV7-9,-,TRBJ1-2,-,TGTGCCAGCAGCTTAGCCAACGGACCCTACGACTATGGCTACACCTTC,CASSLANGPYDYGYTF
TRBV7-3,many,TRBJ2-3,TRBD2,TGTGCCAGCACGGCGGGAGGGCCAACAGATACGCAGTATTTT,CASTAGGPTDTQYF
TRBV7-2,-,TRBJ2-5,-,TGTGCCAGCAGCTCGGGACTCTCATACTTC,CASSSGLSYF
TRBV6-4,-,TRBJ2-2,-,TGTGCCAGCAGTGACTTGGGGGGTACCGGGGAGCTGTTTTTT,CASSDLGGTGELFF
TRBV10-3,few,TRBJ2-7,TRBD2,TGTGCCATCAGTGAGGGCCTAGCGGACTCCTACGAGCAGTACTTC,CAISEGLADSYEQYF
TRBV15,-,TRBJ1-5,TRBD1,TGTGCCACCAGCGATGGACAGGGAGACTATCAGCCCCAGCATTTT,CATSDGQGDYQPQHF